The clone carrying this T cell receptor (beta chain) occurred many times. The data stem from a study of T-cell reconstitution after alpha-beta-depleted transplantation in children. Germline CDR1 is MNHEY and CDR2 is SVGEGT. The V segment lost 1 base and the J segment 5 bases; nucleotides outside the gene matches: 6. The CDR3 contains 16 residues. This sample's TCRbeta library carried unique molecular identifier barcodes. Using its own MiXCR run on the PCR reads, TCRdb lists one record per CDR3 protein. Of about 240,000 distinct CDR3 sequences in the sample, around 12% were seen once. The source is a human donor who donated a stem cell graft to a child with acute lymphoblastic leukemia. The rearrangement uses TRBV6-2 or TRBV6-3 and TRBJ1-5; 9 bases map to TRBD1. The starting material was PBMCs from the stem cell graft donor, obtained from the stem cell graft. CDR3 DNA sequence: TGTGCCAGCAGTTACTTTGACACAGGGGGCTATCAGCCCCAGCATTTT. Residues: CASSYFDTGGYQPQHF.